The 22 T cell receptor beta chains below come from one sample, sequenced in a study of blood T cell repertoires in COVID-19. Method: immunoSEQ multiplex PCR; TCRdb's copy keeps in-frame clones and lacks some. The profile shows 200,000 or so clones, roughly 85% of them singletons. The source material was peripheral blood. All receptors derive from a human donor with active or convalescent COVID-19. The donor label of this sample is uncertain.

This chain connects TRBV10-3 to TRBJ1-6; 7 bases line up with TRBD1. The CDR3 is made up of 13 amino acids. Germline-derived CDR1 and CDR2 are ENHRY and SYGVKD. V trimming: 7 bases; J trimming: 7 bases; junction bases outside the gene matches: 4. In DNA form, the CDR3 reads TGTGCCATCAAGGGACAGCTCAATTCACCCCTCCACTTT. It yields the protein CAIKGQLNSPLHF.

The CDR3 coding sequence is TGTGCCAGCTCACCACGAGTATTAACCGGGGAGCTGTTTTTT. It is translated as CASSPRVLTGELFF. The V and J genes are TRBV18 and TRBJ2-2; D remains unclear. Deletions cut 1 base from V and 5 bases from J, with 8 bases between. Germline V CDR1 and CDR2: KGHSH, LQKENI. The CDR3 is 14 amino acids.

V is TRBV14 and J is TRBJ1-2; D is ambiguous. The CDR3 runs to 13 residues. V was shortened by 4 bases and J by 6 bases, with 12 bases between the two germline ends. CDR1 SGHDN and CDR2 FVKESK come from the germline V gene. The CDR3 DNA follows: TGTGCCAGCAGCCCCTCAGAAAACCATGGCTACACCTTC. Translated, it gives CASSPSENHGYTF.

The chain uses TRBV27 and TRBJ1-2, with D hard to call. This CDR3 is 13 amino acids long. V shed 3 bases and J shed 4 bases, with 9 bases lying between them. CDR1 and CDR2 (germline): MNHEY, SMNVEV (reference sequence). The CDR3 protein is CASSLRGSYGYTF. CDR3 coding DNA: TGTGCCAGCAGTTTGAGAGGGAGCTATGGCTACACCTTC.

V gene TRBV29-1 combines with J gene TRBJ2-7; D may be TRBD2 (5 bases). The CDR3 spans 11 residues. V shed 5 bases and J shed 8 bases, with 13 bases lying between them. CDR1 SQVTM and CDR2 ANQGSEA come from the germline V gene. The CDR3 loop reads CSVNTVGKQYF. The CDR3 DNA is TGCAGCGTTAATACGGTCGGGAAGCAGTACTTC.

The rearrangement joins TRBV28 to TRBJ2-7, with 9 bases that match TRBD1. The CDR3 covers 14 residues. Trimming took 5 bases from V and 7 from J; bases not matched to a gene: 9. Germline lookup yields CDR1 MDHEN and CDR2 SYDVKM. The CDR3 spells CASSLGDRVREQYF. The DNA for the CDR3 is TGTGCCAGCAGTCTGGGGGACAGGGTGCGGGAGCAGTACTTC.

V is TRBV28 and J is TRBJ2-1; 7 bases fit TRBD2. The junction had 7 bases not matched to a gene; V was cut back by 7 bases and J by 4 bases. The V gene's germline CDR1 is MDHEN and CDR2 SYDVKM. CDR3 length: 14 amino acids. CDR3 coding DNA: TGTGCCAGCAACGTAGGCGGGGGATACAATGAGCAGTTCTTC. Translating it yields CASNVGGGYNEQFF.

The genes are TRBV3-1 (or the pseudogene TRBV3-2) and TRBJ1-1; D not certain. This CDR3 is built from 15 residues. Trimming shortened V by 4 bases and J by 5 bases, and 17 bases separated the two germline ends. Germline V CDR1 and CDR2: LGHDT, YNNKEL (reference sequence). CDR3 sequence reads: CASSPARVGRTEAFF. The CDR3 region has the DNA TGTGCCAGCAGCCCGGCGAGGGTGGGAAGGACTGAAGCTTTCTTT.

J is TRBJ2-6 and V is TRBV3-1 (or the pseudogene TRBV3-2), with D tentatively TRBD2 (6 bases). The CDR3 covers 15 residues. CDR1 LGHDT and CDR2 YNNKEL come from the germline V gene (reference sequence). The V end lost 5 bases, the J end lost 2 bases, and 10 bases lay between the germline ends. In DNA, the CDR3 is TGTGCCAGCAGCTTTAGCGGCACTGGGGCCAACGTCCTGACTTTC. Translated, it gives CASSFSGTGANVLTF.

The rearrangement uses TRBV2 and TRBJ2-7, with D possibly being TRBD1 (6 bases). Trimming cost V 4 bases and J 4 bases, with 14 bases left between them. Germline V lookup: CDR1 SNHLY, CDR2 FYNNEI. This CDR3 region has 14 residues. The DNA of the CDR3 is TGTGCCAGCAGTGTAGAACAGGGTCCGTACGAGCAGTACTTC. Translating gives CASSVEQGPYEQYF. Drawing the rest from reference TRBV2 and TRBJ2-7, the complete variable domain is EPEVTQTPSHQVTQMGQEVILRCVPISNHLYFYWYRQILGQKVEFLVSFYNNEISEKSEIFDDQFSVERPDGSNFTLKIRSTKLEDSAMYFCASSVEQGPYEQYFGPGTRLTVT.

The chain uses TRBV9 and TRBJ1-4, with TRBD1 matching 8 bases. Germline CDR1 SGDLS, CDR2 YYNGEE. V lost 4 bases, J lost 5 bases, and 7 bases stayed unmatched. There are 15 residues in the CDR3. The CDR3 is CASSSMDRANEKLFF. In nucleotides, the CDR3 is TGTGCCAGCAGCTCGATGGACAGGGCGAATGAAAAACTGTTTTTT.

The chain joins TRBV6-2 or TRBV6-3 to TRBJ2-5, with 9 bases lining up with TRBD1. With V trimmed by 5 bases and J by 5 bases, 9 bases remained unmatched. The CDR3 is 15 amino acids. CDR1 and CDR2 from the germline V gene are MNHEY and SVGEGT. CDR3: CASSGLQGARETQYF. For the CDR3, the DNA is TGTGCCAGCAGTGGCCTACAGGGGGCGCGGGAGACCCAGTACTTC.

The V gene is TRBV12-3 or TRBV12-4, the J gene TRBJ2-3; possibly TRBD2 for D (5 bases). The CDR3 has 11 amino acids. Between the trimmed V and J ends, which lost 9 bases and 6 bases, there was a span of 10 bases. CDR3 nucleotides: TGTGCCAGTCGGGGTGTCGATACGCAGTATTTT. Protein sequence: CASRGVDTQYF.

The V gene is TRBV10-3, the J gene TRBJ2-2; 9 bases agree with TRBD1. The V gene's germline CDR1 is ENHRY and CDR2 SYGVKD. Trimming at V came to 10 bases and at J to 6 bases, leaving 9 bases not matched to a gene. The CDR3 has 14 residues. In DNA, the CDR3 is TGTGCCACCTGGGACAGGGATAATCCCGGGGAGCTGTTTTTT. Protein sequence: CATWDRDNPGELFF.

The V gene is TRBV5-4, the J gene TRBJ2-3, with 10 bases lining up with TRBD2. This CDR3 spans 17 amino acids. The V gene's germline CDR1 is SGHNT and CDR2 YYREEE (reference sequence). V shed 2 bases, J shed 6 bases, and the junction held 12 bases outside the gene matches. The CDR3 sequence is CASSFSQGLAGGDTQYF. In nucleotides, the CDR3 is TGTGCCAGCAGCTTCAGTCAGGGCTTAGCGGGAGGCGATACGCAGTATTTT.

The chain links TRBV5-1 to TRBJ1-1; 7 bases are a match to TRBD1. The CDR3 length is 15 residues. CDR1 and CDR2 (germline): SGHRS, YFSETQ. Trimming cost V 0 bases and J 0 bases; bases outside gene matches: 2. The CDR3 DNA follows: TGCGCCAGCAGCTTGGGGGACAGCATGAACACTGAAGCTTTCTTT. Protein product: CASSLGDSMNTEAFF.

The genes are TRBV19 and TRBJ2-7, with 10 nucleotides matching TRBD1. The V segment lost 5 bases and the J segment 6 bases; nucleotides outside the gene matches: 7. CDR1 LNHDA and CDR2 SQIVND come from the germline V gene (reference sequence). There are 14 residues in the CDR3. CDR3 protein: CASSASGTGVEQYF. For the CDR3, the DNA is TGTGCCAGTAGTGCCTCCGGGACAGGGGTCGAGCAGTACTTC.

The genes are TRBV28 and TRBJ1-1; D gene unclear. The CDR3 consists of 13 residues. Germline CDR1 is MDHEN and CDR2 is SYDVKM. Trimming removed 7 bases at V and 1 base at J, with 10 bases between. CDR3 amino acids: CASISSGNTEAFF. The CDR3 DNA reads TGTGCCAGCATAAGTTCAGGGAACACTGAAGCTTTCTTT. The full variable domain, rest sourced from reference TRBV28 and TRBJ1-1, is DVKVTQSSRYLVKRTGEKVFLECVQDMDHENMFWYRQDPGLGLRLIYFSYDVKMKEKGDIPEGYSVSREKKERFSLILESASTNQTSMYLCASISSGNTEAFFGQGTRLTVV.

The chain has TRBV23-1 and TRBJ2-2; D might be TRBD2 (5 bases). TRBV23-1 is known as an ORF, though its function is uncertain. This CDR3 contains 13 residues. Trimming removed 7 bases from V and 4 bases from J, with 10 bases in between. CDR3 DNA sequence: TGCGCCAGCACAACTAGGAGCACCGGGGAGCTGTTTTTT. This translates into CASTTRSTGELFF.

The rearrangement uses TRBV3-1 (or the pseudogene TRBV3-2) and TRBJ1-1; TRBD1 aligns across 7 bases. CDR3 length equals 14 residues. The germline gives CDR1 LGHDT, CDR2 YNNKEL (reference sequence). V lost 6 bases and J lost 4; bases outside the gene matches: 8. CDR3 loop: CASRGLGGGTEAFF. The DNA of the CDR3 is TGTGCCAGCAGAGGTTTAGGGGGCGGCACTGAAGCTTTCTTT.

The chain links TRBV4-2 to TRBJ2-2, with a tentative D call TRBD2 (5 bases). This CDR3 comprises 15 residues. Per the germline V gene, CDR1 is LGHNA and CDR2 is YNFKEQ. The V end lost 3 bases, the J end lost 9 bases, and 17 bases lay between the germline ends. The CDR3 sequence: CASSQAGREGRELFF. The CDR3 bases are TGTGCCAGCAGCCAGGCAGGACGTGAGGGCCGGGAGCTGTTTTTT.

This chain links TRBV10-3 with TRBJ2-1, with 10 bases aligning to TRBD2. Per germline, CDR1 ENHRY and CDR2 SYGVKD. The CDR3 spans 15 residues. The V segment lost 0 bases and the J segment 4 bases; nucleotides outside the gene matches: 0. Here the CDR3 DNA reads TGTGCCATCAGTGAGTCTAGCGGGGGGTACAATGAGCAGTTCTTC. Its protein product is CAISESSGGYNEQFF.